This record covers a single TCR beta chain. This specimen belongs to a study of cytomegalovirus exposure and HLA in healthy donors. For the study at large: Early released data had around 88 million unique TCRs, all coming from HLA-typed donors.

Primers for the PCR totalled 60 Vbeta and 13 Jbeta. Libraries were prepared by immunoSEQ multiplex PCR; TCRdb keeps only in-frame clonotypes and omits some of them. The sample holds some 150,000 clones. The germline V and J ends were trimmed by 6 bases and 4 bases, with 15 bases remaining between them. This CDR3 is 14 amino acids long. CDR1 and CDR2 from the germline V gene are MNHEY and SVGAGI. This TCR was recovered from a man aged 40-49 years in good health and CMV-seronegative. Sequencing was performed on PBMCs. This rearrangement joins TRBV6-5 to TRBJ1-2, with D perhaps TRBD1 (5 bases). CDR3 in amino acids: CASRPGGAGYGYTF. CDR3 bases: TGTGCCAGCAGGCCCGGTGGGGCCGGCTATGGCTACACCTTC.